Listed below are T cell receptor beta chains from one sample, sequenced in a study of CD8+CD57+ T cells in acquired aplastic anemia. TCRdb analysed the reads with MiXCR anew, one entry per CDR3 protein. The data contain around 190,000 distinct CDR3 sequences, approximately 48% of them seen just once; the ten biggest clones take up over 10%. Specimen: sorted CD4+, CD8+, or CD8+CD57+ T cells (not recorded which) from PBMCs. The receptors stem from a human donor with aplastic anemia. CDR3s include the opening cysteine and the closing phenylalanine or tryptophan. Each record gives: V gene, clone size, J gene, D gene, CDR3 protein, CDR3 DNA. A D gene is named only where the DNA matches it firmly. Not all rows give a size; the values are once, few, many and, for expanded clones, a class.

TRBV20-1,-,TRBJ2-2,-,CSAIGNTGELFF,TGCAGTGCTATCGGGAACACCGGGGAGCTGTTTTTT
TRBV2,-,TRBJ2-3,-,CASSPQPDTQYF,TGTGCCAGCAGCCCTCAACCGGATACGCAGTATTTT
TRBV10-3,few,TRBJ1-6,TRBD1,CAISQDRGLESPLHF,TGTGCCATCAGCCAAGACAGGGGGTTAGAATCACCCCTCCACTTT
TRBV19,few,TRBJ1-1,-,CASSRVATEAFF,TGTGCCAGTAGTAGGGTGGCCACTGAAGCTTTCTTT
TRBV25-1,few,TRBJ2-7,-,CASSEYGLNPGSIYEQYF,TGTGCCAGCAGTGAATATGGCCTCAATCCGGGGTCGATCTACGAGCAGTACTTC
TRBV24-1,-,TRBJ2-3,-,CATSGLQGLTDTQYF,TGTGCCACCAGTGGCCTTCAGGGCTTGACAGATACGCAGTATTTT
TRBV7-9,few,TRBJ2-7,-,CASSLGGDEQYF,TGTGCCAGCAGCTTAGGGGGGGACGAGCAGTACTTC
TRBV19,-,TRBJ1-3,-,CASSITSGGNTIYF,TGTGCCAGTAGTATTACCTCGGGCGGAAACACCATATATTTT
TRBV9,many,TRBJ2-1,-,CASSVEGSGRGEQFF,TGTGCCAGCAGCGTAGAAGGGTCGGGACGCGGTGAGCAGTTCTTC
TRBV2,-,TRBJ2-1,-,CASSPSHNEQFF,TGTGCCAGCAGCCCCAGCCACAATGAGCAGTTCTTC